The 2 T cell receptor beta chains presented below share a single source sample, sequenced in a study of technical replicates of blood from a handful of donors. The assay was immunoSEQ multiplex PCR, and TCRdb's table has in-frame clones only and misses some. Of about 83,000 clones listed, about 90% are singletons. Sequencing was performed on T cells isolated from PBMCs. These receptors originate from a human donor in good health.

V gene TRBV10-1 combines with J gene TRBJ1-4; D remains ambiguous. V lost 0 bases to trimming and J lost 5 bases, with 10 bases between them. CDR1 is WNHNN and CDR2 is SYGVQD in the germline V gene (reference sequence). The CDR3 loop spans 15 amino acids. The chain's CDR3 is CASSESWETNEKLFF. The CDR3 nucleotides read TGCGCCAGCAGTGAGTCGTGGGAGACCAATGAAAAACTGTTTTTT.

This CDR3 is CASSLSRETQYF. CDR3 in DNA: TGTGCCAGCAGCTTATCCCGAGAGACCCAGTACTTC. The rearrangement links TRBV7-2 to TRBJ2-5; unclear D gene. The CDR3 contains 12 residues. Trimming removed 2 bases at V and 4 bases at J, with 5 bases between. Germline-derived CDR1 and CDR2 are SGHTA and FQGNSA.